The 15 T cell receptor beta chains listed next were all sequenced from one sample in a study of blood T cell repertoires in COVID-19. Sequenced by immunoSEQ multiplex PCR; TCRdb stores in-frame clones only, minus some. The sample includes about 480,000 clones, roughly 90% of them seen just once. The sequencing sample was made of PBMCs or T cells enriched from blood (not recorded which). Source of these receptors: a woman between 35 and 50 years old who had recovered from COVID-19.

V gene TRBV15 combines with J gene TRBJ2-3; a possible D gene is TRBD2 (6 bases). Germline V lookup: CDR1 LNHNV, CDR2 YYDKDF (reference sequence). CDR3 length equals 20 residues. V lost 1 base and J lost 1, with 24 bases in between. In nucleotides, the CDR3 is TGTGCCACCAGCAGAGGACTGATCATCCAGACGCGGGATGGCACAGATACGCAGTATTTT. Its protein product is CATSRGLIIQTRDGTDTQYF.

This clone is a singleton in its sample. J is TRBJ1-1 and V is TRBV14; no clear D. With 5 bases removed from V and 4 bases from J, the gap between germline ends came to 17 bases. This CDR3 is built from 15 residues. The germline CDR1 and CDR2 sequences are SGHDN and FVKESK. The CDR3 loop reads CASSRRYRASTEAFF. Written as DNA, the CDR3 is TGTGCCAGCAGCAGGAGATATAGAGCAAGCACTGAAGCTTTCTTT.

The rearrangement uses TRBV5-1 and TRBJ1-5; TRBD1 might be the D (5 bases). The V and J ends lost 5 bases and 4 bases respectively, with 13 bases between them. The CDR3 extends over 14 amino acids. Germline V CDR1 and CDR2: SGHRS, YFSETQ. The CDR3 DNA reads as TGCGCCAGCAGTCCGGGGGGGAATAATCAGCCCCAGCATTTT. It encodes CASSPGGNNQPQHF.

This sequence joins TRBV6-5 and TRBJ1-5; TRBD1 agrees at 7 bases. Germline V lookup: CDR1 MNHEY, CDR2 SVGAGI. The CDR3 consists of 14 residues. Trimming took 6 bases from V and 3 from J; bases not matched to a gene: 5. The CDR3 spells CASSRDSPNQPQHF. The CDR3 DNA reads TGTGCCAGCAGCAGGGACAGCCCCAATCAGCCCCAGCATTTT.

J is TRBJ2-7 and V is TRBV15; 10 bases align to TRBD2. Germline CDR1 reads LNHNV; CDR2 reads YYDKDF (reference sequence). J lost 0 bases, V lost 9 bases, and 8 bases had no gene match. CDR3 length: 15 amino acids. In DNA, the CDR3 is TGTGCCACGGGACTAGCGCCAATGAGCTCCTACGAGCAGTACTTC. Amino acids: CATGLAPMSSYEQYF.

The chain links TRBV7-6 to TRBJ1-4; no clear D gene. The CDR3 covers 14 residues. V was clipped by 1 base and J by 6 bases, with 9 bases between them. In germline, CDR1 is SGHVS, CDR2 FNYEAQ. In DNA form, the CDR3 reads TGTGCCAGCAGCTTAGGGCCGATGGATGAAAAACTGTTTTTT. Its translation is CASSLGPMDEKLFF.

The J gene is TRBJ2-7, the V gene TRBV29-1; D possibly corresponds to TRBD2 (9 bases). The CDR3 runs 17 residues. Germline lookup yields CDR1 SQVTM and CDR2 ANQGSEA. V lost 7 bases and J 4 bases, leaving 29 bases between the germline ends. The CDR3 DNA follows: TGCAGCGCTGGGGACAGGTCCTCCTTACTAGCGGGTTACGAGCAGTACTTC. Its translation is CSAGDRSSLLAGYEQYF.

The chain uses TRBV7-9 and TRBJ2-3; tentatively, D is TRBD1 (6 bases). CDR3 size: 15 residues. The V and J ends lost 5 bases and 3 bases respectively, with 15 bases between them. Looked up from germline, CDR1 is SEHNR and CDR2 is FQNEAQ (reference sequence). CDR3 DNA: TGTGCCAGCAGCCTAAGGGACACTCGGACAGATACGCAGTATTTT. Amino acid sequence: CASSLRDTRTDTQYF.

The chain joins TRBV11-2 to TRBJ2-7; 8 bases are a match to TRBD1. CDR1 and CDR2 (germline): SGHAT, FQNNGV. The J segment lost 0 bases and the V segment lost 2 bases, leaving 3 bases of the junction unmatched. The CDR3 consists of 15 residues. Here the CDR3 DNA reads TGTGCCAGCAGCTTACCCGGGACAGGCTCCTACGAGCAGTACTTC. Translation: CASSLPGTGSYEQYF.

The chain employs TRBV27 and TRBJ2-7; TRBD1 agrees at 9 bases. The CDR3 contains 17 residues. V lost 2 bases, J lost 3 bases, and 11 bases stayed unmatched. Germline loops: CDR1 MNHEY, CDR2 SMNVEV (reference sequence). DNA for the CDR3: TGTGCCAGCAGTTTACTCCAGGGGACAGGGCCCCTCTACGAGCAGTACTTC. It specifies CASSLLQGTGPLYEQYF.

The CDR3 loop reads CASSQDSNYGYTF. The CDR3 coding sequence is TGCGCCAGCAGCCAGGACAGTAACTATGGCTACACCTTC. This chain uses TRBV5-1 with TRBJ1-2, with D possibly being TRBD1 (6 bases). The germline V and J ends were trimmed by 4 bases and 1 base, with 8 bases remaining between them. The germline V gene has CDR1 SGHRS and CDR2 YFSETQ. The CDR3 extends over 13 amino acids. The entire variable domain, with the rest obtained from reference TRBV5-1 and TRBJ1-2, is as follows: KAGVTQTPRYLIKTRGQQVTLSCSPISGHRSVSWYQQTPGQGLQFLFEYFSETQRNKGNFPGRFSGRQFSNSRSEMNVSTLELGDSALYLCASSQDSNYGYTFGSGTRLTVV.

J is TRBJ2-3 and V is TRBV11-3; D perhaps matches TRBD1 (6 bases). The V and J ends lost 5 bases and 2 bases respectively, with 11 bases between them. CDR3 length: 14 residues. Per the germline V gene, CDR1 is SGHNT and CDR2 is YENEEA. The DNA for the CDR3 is TGTGCCAGCAGCCTACAGGGTTACACAGATACGCAGTATTTT. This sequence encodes CASSLQGYTDTQYF.

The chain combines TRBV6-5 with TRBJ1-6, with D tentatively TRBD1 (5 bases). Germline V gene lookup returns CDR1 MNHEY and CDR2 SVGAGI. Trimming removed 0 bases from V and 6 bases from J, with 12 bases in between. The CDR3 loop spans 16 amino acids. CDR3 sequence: CASSYSTEVTNSPLHF. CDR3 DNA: TGTGCCAGCAGTTACTCGACAGAAGTAACTAATTCACCCCTCCACTTT.

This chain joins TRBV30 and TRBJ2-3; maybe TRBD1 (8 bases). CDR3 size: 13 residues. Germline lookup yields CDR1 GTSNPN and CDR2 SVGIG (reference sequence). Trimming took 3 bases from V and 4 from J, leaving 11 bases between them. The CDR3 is CAWSTGGADTQYF. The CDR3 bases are TGTGCCTGGAGCACAGGGGGGGCAGATACGCAGTATTTT.

The CDR3, as DNA: TGTGCCAGCTCACCGGCCGCCGGGGGGACCGAGCAGTACTTC. This encodes CASSPAAGGTEQYF. J is TRBJ2-7 and V is TRBV18; the match to TRBD2 covers 7 bases. CDR3 length: 14 amino acids. Germline V gene sequence: CDR1 KGHSH, CDR2 LQKENI. J lost 6 bases, V lost 3 bases, and 8 bases had no gene match.